This is a list of T cell receptor beta chains from one sample in a study of regulatory T cells in long-lasting Graves disease. TCRdb re-analysed the multiplex PCR reads in MiXCR, keeping a single row per CDR3 protein. The sample has approximately 400,000 distinct CDR3 sequences, 15% seen once; the top ten hold about 7.6%. The data were also submitted as part of a second study, on T cells in Graves' hyperthyroidism and ophthalmopathy.

The specimen comprised peripheral blood mononuclear cells (PBMCs), sampled at new diagnosis, from a patient treated with antithyroid drugs. The receptor set was obtained from a woman in her thirties or forties with Graves disease. Each CDR3 is given without its conserved first and last residue. Each record gives: clone size, V gene, J gene, CDR3 protein. The size entry is marked missing in some rows and otherwise reads once, few, many or a size class.

>few|TRBV3-1|TRBJ2-1
ASSPGLLAYEQF
>-|TRBV6-1|TRBJ2-7
ASTSVIAGAYEQY
>many|TRBV19|TRBJ1-1
ASSISGALTEAF
>-|TRBV20-1|TRBJ2-3
SASRTSGITDTQY
>many|TRBV6-1|TRBJ2-1
ASSLDGGPTEQF
>many|TRBV3-1|TRBJ2-7
ASSQDIRDTTYEQY
>many|TRBV12-5|TRBJ2-1
ASGLRTSAGGEQF
>many|TRBV9|TRBJ1-2
ASSSRGTGGVGYT
>-|TRBV28|TRBJ2-1
ASRPGVEYNEQF
>many|TRBV19|TRBJ1-1
ASTPRRGANTEAF
>-|TRBV20-1|TRBJ2-7
SAGGLAGVYEQY
>few|TRBV10-1|TRBJ2-1
ASTPTSGSYNEQF
>few|TRBV28|TRBJ2-1
ASSNIGGVTSAYNEQF
>many|TRBV14|TRBJ2-7
ASSHGLTYEQY
>many|TRBV19|TRBJ1-1
ASSIGGSNTEAF
>many|TRBV6-1|TRBJ2-5
ASKTTLPSGQETQY
>many|TRBV28|TRBJ2-3
ASRLGQGRTDTQY
>many|TRBV24-1|TRBJ2-3
ATRDSGATDTQY
>-|TRBV28|TRBJ2-1
ATSGYDNEQF
>many|TRBV30|TRBJ1-5
AWGQGPRQPQH